These 13 T cell receptor beta chains share one sample of origin, sequenced in a study of B cell selection in AIRE deficiency. Measured with immunoSEQ multiplex PCR; TCRdb has only the in-frame clones, and not every one. The sample gives roughly 26,000 clones, approximately 90% of which show up once; 1.1% is in the top ten. The regulatory T cell sort gate was CD4+CD25hiCD127low/negative. Sequenced input: CD4+CD25+ Tregs sorted from PBMCs. Every receptor here comes from a human donor in good health.

J is TRBJ1-2 and V is TRBV5-1, with a tentative D call TRBD1 (5 bases). CDR1 is SGHRS, CDR2 YFSETQ, per germline. The CDR3 consists of 15 residues. Trimming left V 3 bases short and J 6 bases short, with 18 bases between. CDR3 amino acids: CASSSGGEKGHGYTF. DNA for the CDR3: TGCGCCAGCAGCTCAGGCGGGGAGAAGGGGCATGGCTACACCTTC. The full variable domain, completed using reference TRBV5-1 and TRBJ1-2, is KAGVTQTPRYLIKTRGQQVTLSCSPISGHRSVSWYQQTPGQGLQFLFEYFSETQRNKGNFPGRFSGRQFSNSRSEMNVSTLELGDSALYLCASSSGGEKGHGYTFGSGTRLTVV.

J is TRBJ2-7 and V is TRBV6-6; 8 bases are a match to TRBD1. Germline lookup yields CDR1 MNHNY and CDR2 SVGAGI (reference sequence). Trimming took 8 bases from V and 3 from J; bases not matched to a gene: 3. The CDR3 is 12 amino acids. CDR3 sequence: CASSGGGYEQYF. The CDR3, as DNA: TGTGCCAGCTCAGGGGGCGGCTACGAGCAGTACTTC.

This chain joins TRBV5-4 and TRBJ2-2; a possible D gene is TRBD1 (5 bases). CDR3 length: 15 residues. Deletions cut 5 bases from V and 1 base from J, with 12 bases between. The V gene's germline CDR1 is SGHNT and CDR2 YYREEE (reference sequence). CDR3: CASRSGRENTGELFF. The CDR3 coding sequence is TGTGCCAGCAGGTCGGGCAGGGAGAACACCGGGGAGCTGTTTTTT.

The gene calls are TRBV5-1 and TRBJ2-6; the D gene is possibly TRBD1 (5 bases). CDR1 is SGHRS, CDR2 YFSETQ, per germline. Trimming removed 3 bases from V and 0 bases from J, with 10 bases in between. The CDR3 length is 16 residues. CDR3 coding DNA: TGCGCCAGCAGCTCGGCGACAGTCTCTGGGGCCAACGTCCTGACTTTC. Translating gives CASSSATVSGANVLTF.

As regards this clone: This same CDR3 is encoded by further DNA sequences in the sample. The chain carries TRBV27 and TRBJ1-1; perhaps TRBD1 as D (5 bases). Trimming pared 3 bases from V and 11 bases from J, leaving 22 bases between. The CDR3 spans 15 residues. Germline values: CDR1 MNHEY, CDR2 SMNVEV (reference sequence). The CDR3 DNA is TGTGCCAGCAGTTTGGGGCGAGGAGATAGGGTGGGGGCTTTCTTT. Its protein is CASSLGRGDRVGAFF.

The J gene is TRBJ1-3, the V gene TRBV15, with D uncertain. Between the trimmed V and J ends, which lost 1 base and 4 bases, there was a span of 17 bases. This CDR3 contains 17 residues. Per the germline V gene, CDR1 is LNHNV and CDR2 is YYDKDF (reference sequence). The CDR3 DNA sequence: TGTGCCACCAGCAGAGGTGGGGATACGGCCGGGGGAAACACCATATATTTT. Translated, it gives CATSRGGDTAGGNTIYF.

V gene TRBV5-1 combines with J gene TRBJ1-1; D is undetermined. There are 13 residues in the CDR3. V was pared by 7 bases and J by 1 base, with 11 bases between. The germline V gene encodes CDR1 SGHRS and CDR2 YFSETQ. The CDR3 DNA sequence: TGCGCCAGCTATAACAGCCCGAACACTGAAGCTTTCTTT. This codes for CASYNSPNTEAFF.

The chain joins TRBV19 to TRBJ1-1; TRBD1 might be the D (6 bases). Germline V gene lookup returns CDR1 LNHDA and CDR2 SQIVND (reference sequence). The CDR3 totals 15 residues. V was shortened by 7 bases and J by 3 bases, with 18 bases between the two germline ends. The CDR3 reads CASISIGQGHTEAFF. The CDR3 nucleotides are TGTGCCAGTATTTCCATCGGCCAGGGGCACACTGAAGCTTTCTTT.

The chain joins TRBV10-2 to TRBJ1-1, with 8 nucleotides matching TRBD1. Looked up from germline, CDR1 is WSHSY and CDR2 is SAAADI. The CDR3 covers 15 residues. Unmatched junction bases numbered 3, after V lost 2 bases and J lost 1 base. CDR3: CASSEPTGENTEAFF. CDR3 in DNA: TGCGCCAGCAGTGAGCCGACAGGGGAGAACACTGAAGCTTTCTTT.

The chain carries TRBV11-2 and TRBJ2-7, with D unclear. V lost 4 bases and J lost 1, with 11 bases in between. CDR1 and CDR2 (germline): SGHAT, FQNNGV. The CDR3 extends over 14 amino acids. CDR3 region: CASSSPPSSYEQYF. As DNA, the CDR3 is TGTGCCAGCAGCTCCCCTCCCTCATCCTACGAGCAGTACTTC.

This rearrangement joins TRBV11-2 to TRBJ1-2, with 7 bases identical to TRBD1. This CDR3 has 15 amino acids. Losses at the gene ends were 5 bases for V and 2 bases for J; bases not matched to a gene: 8. Germline V lookup: CDR1 SGHAT, CDR2 FQNNGV. For the CDR3, the DNA is TGTGCCAGCAGCCAAACAGGGGCGGCGAACTATGGCTACACCTTC. It translates to CASSQTGAANYGYTF.

The CDR3 sequence: CASSFIQGANTEAFF. The CDR3 nucleotides read TGTGCCAGCAGCTTTATTCAGGGGGCTAACACTGAAGCTTTCTTT. The chain links TRBV7-2 to TRBJ1-1, with TRBD1 matching 8 bases. Per germline, CDR1 SGHTA and CDR2 FQGNSA. The CDR3 spans 15 residues. The ends lost 3 bases at V and 2 bases at J; junction bases unmatched: 5.

The chain links TRBV11-2 to TRBJ2-5, with D hard to call. V dropped 3 bases and J dropped 5 bases, with 10 bases sitting between them. Looked up from germline, CDR1 is SGHAT and CDR2 is FQNNGV. This CDR3 is 13 amino acids long. The CDR3 reads CASSFGYRETQYF. The CDR3 DNA reads as TGTGCCAGCAGCTTTGGGTATAGGGAGACCCAGTACTTC. Filled out from reference TRBV11-2 and TRBJ2-5, the complete variable domain reads EAGVAQSPRYKIIEKRQSVAFWCNPISGHATLYWYQQILGQGPKLLIQFQNNGVVDDSQLPKDRFSAERLKGVDSTLKIQPAKLEDSAVYLCASSFGYRETQYFGPGTRLLVL.